This T cell receptor (beta chain) is from a study of beta chain features in type 1 diabetes. Central memory, naive, regulatory and stem cell-like memory CD4+ cells were sorted by CD45RO/CCR7/CD25/CD127/CD95/CD27. J lost 14 bases, V lost 0 bases, and 14 bases had no gene match. The germline V gene encodes CDR1 SGDLS and CDR2 YYNGEE. The CDR3 has 15 residues. A note on this clone: Its antigen is currently unknown.

Sequencing targeted expressed TCRB transcripts, as all isolated RNA had been reverse transcribed. The assay was immunoSEQ multiplex PCR, and TCRdb's table has in-frame clones only and misses some. The sample consists of some 290,000 clones, about 24% of them appearing once. Findings of the study overall: Sampled from patients, naive, central memory and Treg TCRB repertoires appeared more similar than those sampled from healthy donors. Significant though moderate, a shortening of TCRB CDR3s appeared in all four CD4+ subsets of Type 1 diabetes patients. More deletions and fewer insertions at VDJ junctions were seen in type 1 diabetes patients.

This TCR was sampled from a woman younger than 45 with type 1 diabetes. The sample was naive CD4+ T cells from blood. This chain connects TRBV9 to TRBJ2-3; TRBD2 matches at 8 bases. CDR3 nucleotides: TGTGCCAGCAGCGTAGGGCCCTTGGAAGTCGCGGGAGGGTATTTT. The encoded protein is CASSVGPLEVAGGYF.